Included here is one T cell receptor (beta chain) sequence, with context. The specificity of this receptor is unknown. Base quality data are lacking; no much larger clone is found one base away. This sample was included in a study of vaccination and CD4 T cells after COVID-19 (dated by TCRdb to about 2022). A note on the overall study: Every convalescent patient had a positive nasal swab PCR test for SARS-CoV-2, with mild disease in roughly nine patients and severe disease in one. For stimulating the cultures, overlapping spike peptide pools were used, derived from SARS-CoV-2 as well as from the common cold coronaviruses HCoV-NL63, HCoV-OC43 and HCoV-229E. Participants received two doses of either the Pfizer-BioNTech BNT162b2 vaccine (n=8) or the Moderna mRNA-1273 vaccine (n=2). In 10 COVID-19 convalescent patients and a handful of infection-naive healthy vaccine recipients, the spike-specific CD4+ TCR repertoire before mRNA vaccination was compared with the repertoire after mRNA vaccination. Post-COVID blood samples were collected from convalescent patients a median of around 96 days after diagnosis, with a range of roughly 30 to 170 days. Post-vaccine blood samples were taken a median of 72 days after the second vaccine dose, with a range of about 13 to 241 days. Control cultures received a CEFX viral epitope pool as the positive control, an HIV-1 Nef peptide pool as the negative control, or no peptide. The convalescent cohort included six males and four females, with two Hispanic individuals, seven Caucasians, two Asians and one multiracial person. Here is what the overall study found, with its caveats: In convalescent patients, nearly all vaccine-specific clones (304 of 307) were found to be mono-reactive for SARS-CoV-2 spike rather than cross-reactive with common cold coronaviruses. Relatively few convalescent patients were included in the study, and early timepoints after natural infection were not analyzed. The median number of SARS-CoV-2-reactive clonotypes rose from roughly 20 after infection to some 37 after vaccination, but the change was not significant. In convalescent patients, a median approximately 86% of post-vaccine SARS-CoV-2-reactive clones were detected only after vaccination, and vaccine-specific priming was suggested by this finding.

What the treatment or condition label conveys for this sample: approximately 9-day PBMC culture with coronavirus spike peptide pools or control peptides (ViraFEST assay). The ViraFEST assay, used in the study, expanded antigen-specific T cells with peptide pools and then identified the expanded clonotypes through TCR sequencing. The convalescent patients' positive SARS-CoV-2 PCR tests were from March to December 2020, which was before the Alpha, Beta and Delta variants emerged in the United States. Some 2 million PBMCs per well were cultured in IMDM with roughly 5% human AB serum and roughly 10 IU/ml IL-2, plus 10 ug/ml peptide pools. Half of the culture medium was replaced with fresh IL-2-containing medium on days 3 and 7. After 9 to 10 days of culture, CD4+ T cells were isolated by negative selection using the EasySep CD4+ T cell isolation kit. PBMCs were separated from whole blood using Ficoll-Paque Plus gradient centrifugation and then either used fresh or cryopreserved at -140C. In general, triplicate wells were set up for every culture condition.

Receptors were amplified or captured by PCR. At the Johns Hopkins FTIC core, DNA from the cultured CD4+ T cells underwent TCR sequencing with the Oncomine TCR Beta short-read assay. The QIAamp micro DNA kit was used to extract genomic DNA from the cultured CD4+ T cells. The Oncomine TCR Beta libraries from cultured CD4+ T cells were pooled using unique dual indexes and then sequenced on an Illumina iSeq 100. Under the source paper's analysis protocol: Non-productive sequences were removed, and CDR3s that did not start with C, did not end with F or W, or were shorter than 7 amino acids were discarded. The MANAFEST web application identified antigen-specific clonotypes by comparing peptide-stimulated wells against reference wells and other culture wells. To be called positive, a clone needed an FDR below 0.05, an odds ratio above 5, and a productive frequency above 0.1% in at least two of three replicate wells. A clonotype was classed as cross-reactive if the clonotype showed significant expansion both in SARS-CoV-2 spike wells and in at least one common cold coronavirus spike condition. CDR3 homology was assessed with Levenshtein distances (stringdist) and unrooted phylogenetic trees (ape) in R version 3.6.1. TCRdb cleaned the public reads at Q25 with fastp, built clones with MiXCR and kept in-frame beta chains. Every CDR3 protein is listed once, alongside the most common genes and DNA of its rows. The V and J calls and clone size are TCRdb's, not the authors'. A total of about 14,000 distinct CDR3 sequences appear in this sample, approximately 60% of them only once. The ten top clones hold 15% to 20% of the sample.

This sequence was found in a human donor who had recovered from COVID-19. Sequencing was carried out using CD4+ T cells from blood, cultured in vitro.

The sequenced DNA is TGCAGTGCTAGGTGGGGACAGGGAGCTTTCTTT. It codes for CSARWGQGAFF. The chain is made from TRBV20-1 and TRBJ1-1; 9 middle bases align to TRBD1. According to the germline V gene (reference sequence), CDR1 reads DFQATT and CDR2 reads SNEGSKA. The CDR3, from cysteine to phenylalanine, totals 11 residues. Left in the record is the CDR3 DNA by itself, 33 bases read in frame from the first base. The germline V and J ends show losses of 3 bases and 10 bases respectively, and no gene match explains 3 bases of the junction.